The 13 T cell receptor beta chains reported below all come from one sample, sequenced in a study of shared clonotypes between healthy human individuals. TCRdb's table, derived via immunoSEQ multiplex PCR, lists solely in-frame clones and lacks some. The sample has some 350,000 clones; approximately 79% are singletons. The sequenced sample consisted of memory CD4+ T cells sorted from blood. Stated subset: CD45RA-negative fraction. These TCRs come from a man younger than 45 in good health.

This chain links TRBV10-1 with TRBJ2-7; 8 bases line up with TRBD2. After removal of 0 bases from V and 2 bases from J, the junction contained 3 bases not matched to a gene. The CDR3 runs 15 residues. Germline CDR1 is WNHNN and CDR2 is SYGVQD (reference sequence). In nucleotides, the CDR3 is TGCGCCAGCAGTGAGTCGGGCGGGAGGACCTACGAGCAGTACTTC. Encoded protein: CASSESGGRTYEQYF.

The chain couples TRBV30 to TRBJ2-3, with a tentative D call TRBD1 (6 bases). The CDR3 is 14 residues long. V lost 4 bases to trimming and J lost 2 bases, with 13 bases between them. Germline CDR1 and CDR2: GTSNPN and SVGIG (reference sequence). The CDR3 DNA reads as TGTGCCTGGACCCGGACAGAATTCACAGATACGCAGTATTTT. Protein product: CAWTRTEFTDTQYF.

The rearrangement uses TRBV19 and TRBJ2-7; 7 bases are shared with TRBD2. The germline V gene encodes CDR1 LNHDA and CDR2 SQIVND (reference sequence). With V trimmed by 3 bases and J by 1 base, 6 bases remained unmatched. This CDR3 spans 15 amino acids. The CDR3 here is CASSIGGWRSYEQYF. The CDR3 DNA follows: TGTGCCAGTAGTATCGGGGGGTGGCGATCCTACGAGCAGTACTTC.

The chain combines TRBV30 with TRBJ1-3, with D perhaps TRBD1 (5 bases). Germline assignment: CDR1 GTSNPN and CDR2 SVGIG (reference sequence). The length of the CDR3 is 15 residues. The germline V and J ends were trimmed by 4 bases and 1 base, with 14 bases remaining between them. The CDR3 DNA sequence: TGTGCCTGGACATCTATGGGGGGATCTGGAAACACCATATATTTT. Amino acids: CAWTSMGGSGNTIYF.

This clone was seen repeatedly, ten times or more. This chain uses TRBV9 with TRBJ2-7; tentatively, D is TRBD2 (6 bases). Germline CDR1 is SGDLS and CDR2 is YYNGEE. CDR3 length: 16 residues. The V end lost 4 bases, the J end lost 0 bases, and 17 bases lay between the germline ends. The CDR3 is CASSRPGTSSSYEQYF. The CDR3 nucleotides read TGTGCCAGCAGCCGGCCCGGGACTTCGAGCTCCTACGAGCAGTACTTC.

This clone has only one observation. The V gene is TRBV6-1, the J gene TRBJ2-2; D is possibly TRBD2 (5 bases). V lost 2 bases and J 4 bases, leaving 20 bases between the germline ends. This CDR3 is 18 amino acids long. Germline V CDR1 and CDR2: MNHNS, SASEGT. The chain's CDR3 is CASSEIVSARRFTGELFF. CDR3 coding DNA: TGTGCCAGCAGTGAAATCGTCTCGGCTAGGAGGTTCACCGGGGAGCTGTTTTTT.

The chain combines TRBV4-3 with TRBJ2-1, with 11 bases matching TRBD2. Germline assignment: CDR1 LGHNA and CDR2 YSLEER. Trimming removed 0 bases from V and 8 bases from J; junction bases left unmatched: 6. CDR3 size: 16 residues. DNA for the CDR3: TGCGCCAGCAGCCAAGACCTAGCGGGAGGTCCCTATGAGCAGTTCTTC. Its translation is CASSQDLAGGPYEQFF.

On this clone: A far larger clone is one nucleotide away, so this likely arose from a read error. The V gene is TRBV2, the J gene TRBJ2-3; a weak D match, TRBD1 (5 bases). The CDR3 is made up of 14 amino acids. Per the germline V gene, CDR1 is SNHLY and CDR2 is FYNNEI. The CDR3 is CAGRVGELTDTQYF. In nucleotides, the CDR3 is TGTGCCGGCAGGGTAGGAGAGCTCACAGATACGCAGTATTTT. Complete variable domain (other parts from reference TRBV2 and TRBJ2-3): EPEVTQTPSHQVTQMGQEVILRCVPISNHLYFYWYRQILGQKVEFLVSFYNNEISEKSEIFDDQFSVERPDGSNFTLKIRSTKLEDSAMYFCAGRVGELTDTQYFGPGTRLTVL.

This clone has more than one count but fewer than ten. The chain combines TRBV5-1 with TRBJ2-2, with D perhaps assigned TRBD1 or TRBD2 (6 bases each). Germline CDR1 and CDR2: SGHRS and YFSETQ. The CDR3 contains 14 residues. Trimming took 7 bases from V and 1 from J, leaving 11 bases between them. CDR3 loop: CASRGQVNTGELFF. CDR3 coding DNA: TGCGCCAGCCGGGGGCAGGTGAACACCGGGGAGCTGTTTTTT.

The V call is TRBV9, the J call TRBJ2-7; 11 bases are shared with TRBD1. Looked up from germline, CDR1 is SGDLS and CDR2 is YYNGEE. Losses at the gene ends were 2 bases for V and 4 bases for J; bases not matched to a gene: 5. This CDR3 contains 15 residues. CDR3 in DNA: TGTGCCAGCAGCGTTGGACAGGGGGCAGGATACGAGCAGTACTTC. Encoded protein: CASSVGQGAGYEQYF.

The rearrangement links TRBV2 to TRBJ2-7; maybe TRBD1 (5 bases). CDR3 length: 12 residues. Trimming stripped 6 bases from V and 7 bases from J, with 13 bases between. Germline V CDR1 and CDR2: SNHLY, FYNNEI. CDR3 sequence: CASSLQAGEQYF. CDR3 nucleotide sequence: TGTGCCAGCAGCTTACAGGCAGGGGAGCAGTACTTC.

V and J are TRBV5-1 and TRBJ1-1, with no clear D. Trimming removed 1 base at V and 8 bases at J, with 24 bases between. Germline-derived CDR1 and CDR2 are SGHRS and YFSETQ. There are 17 residues in the CDR3. The CDR3: CASSLTRANLSPSEAFF. The CDR3 DNA is TGCGCCAGCAGCTTGACACGAGCAAACCTTTCACCTTCCGAAGCTTTCTTT.

V usage is TRBV28 and J usage is TRBJ1-2; TRBD1 matches at 9 bases. The J segment lost 2 bases and the V segment lost 5 bases, leaving 9 bases of the junction unmatched. This CDR3 spans 16 amino acids. Germline CDR1 reads MDHEN; CDR2 reads SYDVKM. DNA of the CDR3: TGTGCCAGCAGTAGAATACGGGACAGGGCGAACTATGGCTACACCTTC. It is translated as CASSRIRDRANYGYTF.